The next 25 T cell receptor beta chains were all read from a single sample in a study of shared clonotypes between healthy human individuals. Sequencing was performed with immunoSEQ multiplex PCR; in TCRdb, only in-frame clones are kept and a portion is missing. The repertoire holds roughly 2 million clones, with almost 96% as singletons. The material sequenced was naive CD4+ T cells sorted from blood. The subset: CD45RA+ positively selected. These receptors were collected from a man younger than 35 in good health.

This rearrangement joins TRBV6-5 to TRBJ1-2; TRBD1 aligns across 8 bases. The CDR3 has 13 amino acids. Germline-derived CDR1 and CDR2 are MNHEY and SVGAGI. The J segment lost 8 bases and the V segment lost 4 bases, leaving 6 bases of the junction unmatched. CDR3 DNA: TGTGCCAGCAGTTTGGGACAGGCAAGCGGCTACACCTTC. It specifies CASSLGQASGYTF.

CDR3 region: CASTRGSGYNSPLHF. The CDR3 DNA follows: TGTGCCAGCACCCGAGGGTCGGGGTATAATTCACCCCTCCACTTT. J is TRBJ1-6 and V is TRBV2; D call uncertain. Germline V gives CDR1 SNHLY, CDR2 FYNNEI. Trimming shortened V by 7 bases and J by 4 bases, and 14 bases separated the two germline ends. The CDR3 consists of 15 residues.

The rearrangement joins TRBV14 to TRBJ1-6; a possible D gene is TRBD1 (5 bases). Germline V gene data show CDR1 as SGHDN and CDR2 as FVKESK. This CDR3 comprises 14 residues. Trimming cost V 2 bases and J 9 bases, with 11 bases left between them. CDR3 in DNA: TGTGCCAGCAGCCAACAGGGTACGGCTTCACCCCTCCACTTT. Protein sequence: CASSQQGTASPLHF. Combining the CDR3 with reference TRBV14 and TRBJ1-6 gives the whole variable domain EAGVTQFPSHSVIEKGQTVTLRCDPISGHDNLYWYRRVMGKEIKFLLHFVKESKQDESGMPNNRFLAERTGGTYSTLKVQPAELEDSGVYFCASSQQGTASPLHFGNGTRLTVT.

This chain uses TRBV4-3 with TRBJ1-4; no reliable D call. CDR1 and CDR2 (germline): LGHNA, YSLEER. This CDR3 region has 13 residues. With 1 base removed from V and 8 bases from J, the gap between germline ends came to 8 bases. Here the CDR3 reads CASSQVFSEKLFF. CDR3 nucleotides: TGCGCCAGCAGCCAAGTGTTTTCCGAAAAACTGTTTTTT.

This clone was counted once. This chain links TRBV19 with TRBJ1-6; the match to TRBD1 covers 7 bases. The CDR3 has 17 residues. J was trimmed by 0 bases and V by 3 bases; bases with no gene match: 5. CDR1 is LNHDA and CDR2 is SQIVND in the germline V gene (reference sequence). The CDR3 region has the DNA TGTGCCAGTAGTATGTCGGGACAGAGCTCCTATAATTCACCCCTCCACTTT. Its translation is CASSMSGQSSYNSPLHF.

This clone has just one count. This sequence joins TRBV6-5 and TRBJ2-2; 9 nucleotides agree with TRBD1. The V and J ends lost 4 bases and 8 bases, in that order; junction bases with no gene match: 5. Germline lookup yields CDR1 MNHEY and CDR2 SVGAGI. This CDR3 contains 14 residues. The CDR3: CASSWDRATGELFF. Written as DNA, the CDR3 is TGTGCCAGCAGTTGGGACAGGGCAACGGGGGAGCTGTTTTTT.

V and J are TRBV7-3 and TRBJ1-6; 9 positions agree with TRBD1. In germline, CDR1 is SGHTA, CDR2 FQGTGA. V gave up 5 bases and J gave up 9 bases; unmatched junction bases: 5. The CDR3 runs 14 residues. The DNA of the CDR3 is TGTGCCAGCAGCGTGGGACAGGGTGGTTCACCCCTCCACTTT. Its protein product is CASSVGQGGSPLHF.

The chain employs TRBV9 and TRBJ2-3; the match to TRBD2 covers 7 bases. CDR3 length equals 16 residues. Germline lookup yields CDR1 SGDLS and CDR2 YYNGEE. V trimming: 3 bases; J trimming: 2 bases; junction bases outside the gene matches: 9. CDR3 loop: CASSEGPGRATDTQYF. In DNA form, the CDR3 reads TGTGCCAGCAGCGAGGGGCCGGGGAGGGCCACAGATACGCAGTATTTT.

This clone was seen just once. The V gene is TRBV7-2, the J gene TRBJ1-4, with D perhaps TRBD1 (5 bases). Germline V lookup: CDR1 SGHTA, CDR2 FQGNSA. Deletions cut 2 bases from V and 8 bases from J, with 12 bases between. The CDR3 length is 14 residues. This chain's CDR3 is CASSLQGVEEKLFF. The CDR3 region has the DNA TGTGCCAGCAGCTTACAAGGGGTCGAGGAAAAACTGTTTTTT.

The gene calls are TRBV16 and TRBJ2-4; D unclear. Germline assignment: CDR1 KGHSY and CDR2 FQNENV. CDR3 length equals 13 residues. Trimming took off 4 bases at V and 5 bases at J, with 9 bases between the two ends. The CDR3 nucleotides read TGTGCCAGCAGCCCGAGGACGGAAAACATTCAGTACTTC. The encoded protein is CASSPRTENIQYF.

Points on this clone: The same CDR3 can be traced to other DNA sequences in this sample. The gene calls are TRBV6-5 and TRBJ1-1, with a tentative D call TRBD1 (5 bases). Germline CDR1 reads MNHEY; CDR2 reads SVGAGI. The ends were cut back, 0 bases at V and 5 bases at J, with 10 bases in the middle. The CDR3 totals 14 residues. The CDR3 reads CASSYSTGVTEAFF. The CDR3, as DNA: TGTGCCAGCAGTTACTCGACGGGGGTAACTGAAGCTTTCTTT.

The V gene is TRBV28, the J gene TRBJ1-2; no definite D call. This CDR3 contains 16 residues. The germline V gene encodes CDR1 MDHEN and CDR2 SYDVKM. V shed 4 bases and J shed 2 bases, with 17 bases lying between them. CDR3 in DNA: TGTGCCAGCAGTTCTCCCGAGTTTAACGGGAACTATGGCTACACCTTC. This gives the protein CASSSPEFNGNYGYTF.

V gene TRBV7-2 combines with J gene TRBJ2-5, with a tentative D call TRBD1 (5 bases). Germline lookup yields CDR1 SGHTA and CDR2 FQGNSA. The CDR3 is 15 residues long. Trimming left V 3 bases short and J 2 bases short, with 13 bases between. CDR3 nucleotide sequence: TGTGCCAGCAGCTTCACAGGAATTTCTCAAGAGACCCAGTACTTC. Its translation: CASSFTGISQETQYF.

For this clone: Additional DNA sequences in this sample encode the identical CDR3. This chain joins TRBV7-2 and TRBJ2-1; D not resolved. Germline V gene data show CDR1 as SGHTA and CDR2 as FQGNSA. V gave up 5 bases and J gave up 6 bases, with 8 bases separating them. This CDR3 has 12 residues. The CDR3 region is CASSPPSNEQFF. For the CDR3, the DNA is TGTGCCAGCAGCCCCCCCAGCAATGAGCAGTTCTTC.

In its sample, this clone was seen once. This rearrangement joins TRBV10-3 to TRBJ2-7; D perhaps matches TRBD1 (5 bases). The V gene lost 3 bases and the J gene lost 2 bases, with 11 bases spanning the gap. The germline V gene encodes CDR1 ENHRY and CDR2 SYGVKD. CDR3 length: 14 residues. The CDR3 loop reads CAISDRVQTYEQYF. CDR3 coding DNA: TGTGCCATCAGTGACAGGGTACAGACCTACGAGCAGTACTTC.

The CDR3 DNA reads as TGCGCCAGCAGCTTACAGGGGGCGAGCGACGAGCAGTACTTC. It is translated as CASSLQGASDEQYF. The rearrangement joins TRBV5-1 to TRBJ2-7, with 9 bases that match TRBD1. V shed 2 bases and J 5 bases; nucleotides not matched to a gene: 5. From germline, CDR1 is SGHRS and CDR2 YFSETQ. This CDR3 is 14 amino acids long.

V usage is TRBV11-3 and J usage is TRBJ2-1; possibly TRBD2 for D (6 bases). V gave up 3 bases and J gave up 6 bases, with 21 bases separating them. Germline V gives CDR1 SGHNT, CDR2 YENEEA. The CDR3 length is 17 residues. The CDR3 DNA sequence: TGTGCCAGCAGCTTGACCCGTTGGGGGGAAATTTCCAATGAGCAGTTCTTC. Its translation: CASSLTRWGEISNEQFF.

The sample holds one count of this clone. Distinct nucleotide sequences in the sample also encode this CDR3. Written as DNA, the CDR3 is TGTGCCAGCAGCTTCGGAACTAGCGGGAGTGATGAGCAGTTCTTC. Its protein product is CASSFGTSGSDEQFF. The J gene is TRBJ2-1, the V gene TRBV7-9; 11 bases fit TRBD2. Germline V gene sequence: CDR1 SEHNR, CDR2 FQNEAQ (reference sequence). CDR3 length: 15 residues. J lost 8 bases, V lost 3 bases, and 6 bases had no gene match. The full variable domain, in which reference TRBV7-9 and TRBJ2-1 provide the parts outside the CDR3, is DTGVSQNPRHKITKRGQNVTFRCDPISEHNRLYWYRQTLGQGPEFLTYFQNEAQLEKSRLLSDRFSAERPKGSFSTLEIQRTEQGDSAMYLCASSFGTSGSDEQFFGPGTRLTVL.

This clone was seen only once. The chain recombines TRBV11-3 with TRBJ1-6; the D gene is possibly TRBD1 (5 bases). Germline lookup yields CDR1 SGHNT and CDR2 YENEEA. This CDR3 region has 15 residues. Trimming took 2 bases from V and 7 from J, leaving 12 bases between them. The CDR3 loop is CASSLNSQANSPLHF. CDR3 sequence (DNA): TGTGCCAGCAGCTTAAATTCACAGGCCAATTCACCCCTCCACTTT.

This rearrangement joins TRBV5-6 to TRBJ2-7; 9 bases are a match to TRBD1. Germline-derived CDR1 and CDR2 are SGHDT and YYEEEE. The CDR3 covers 14 residues. The J segment lost 1 base and the V segment lost 3 bases, leaving 2 bases of the junction unmatched. CDR3 region: CASSSGQGSYEQYF. The CDR3 DNA reads as TGTGCCAGCAGCTCGGGACAGGGTTCCTACGAGCAGTACTTC. Full variable domain (remainder filled in from reference TRBV5-6 and TRBJ2-7): DAGVTQSPTHLIKTRGQQVTLRCSPKSGHDTVSWYQQALGQGPQFIFQYYEEEERQRGNFPDRFSGHQFPNYSSELNVNALLLGDSALYLCASSSGQGSYEQYFGPGTRLTVT.

The chain combines TRBV5-1 with TRBJ2-2; D is uncertain. CDR3 length: 14 amino acids. Per germline, CDR1 SGHRS and CDR2 YFSETQ. The V gene lost 4 bases and the J gene lost 4 bases, with 11 bases spanning the gap. CDR3 amino acids: CASSPAEFTGELFF. In nucleotides, the CDR3 is TGCGCCAGCAGCCCCGCAGAGTTCACCGGGGAGCTGTTTTTT.

This chain connects TRBV7-2 to TRBJ1-5, with TRBD1 matching over 8 bases. The CDR3 consists of 16 residues. Looked up from germline, CDR1 is SGHTA and CDR2 is FQGNSA. J gave up 7 bases and V 4 bases, and 12 bases lay outside the gene matches. DNA for the CDR3: TGTGCCAGCAGCTCTAGCTCTGGACAGGGCGGACAGCCCCAGCATTTT. Its translation is CASSSSSGQGGQPQHF. Full variable domain (rest looked up from reference TRBV7-2 and TRBJ1-5): GAGVSQSPSNKVTEKGKDVELRCDPISGHTALYWYRQSLGQGLEFLIYFQGNSAPDKSGLPSDRFSAERTGGSVSTLTIQRTQQEDSAVYLCASSSSSGQGGQPQHFGDGTRLSIL.

The chain is built from TRBV7-3 and TRBJ2-7; possibly TRBD2 for D (7 bases). Per the germline V gene, CDR1 is SGHTA and CDR2 is FQGTGA. The ends were cut back, 5 bases at V and 3 bases at J, with 20 bases in the middle. CDR3 length: 16 amino acids. CDR3 sequence: CASSQTGGGQDYEQYF. The CDR3 DNA reads TGTGCCAGCAGCCAAACCGGCGGGGGACAAGACTACGAGCAGTACTTC.

This rearrangement joins TRBV28 to TRBJ1-5; 7 positions agree with TRBD1. From germline, CDR1 is MDHEN and CDR2 SYDVKM. The CDR3 loop spans 15 amino acids. J was trimmed by 4 bases and V by 7 bases; bases with no gene match: 10. CDR3 amino acids: CASTLAGGKNQPQHF. CDR3 nucleotides: TGTGCCAGCACCCTTGCAGGGGGTAAAAATCAGCCCCAGCATTTT.

The gene calls are TRBV6-5 and TRBJ2-7; tentatively, D is TRBD2 (6 bases). The V and J ends lost 10 bases and 3 bases respectively, with 13 bases between them. The CDR3 is made up of 12 amino acids. The germline gives CDR1 MNHEY, CDR2 SVGAGI. This CDR3 reads CATRDFLYEQYF. For the CDR3, the DNA is TGTGCCACCCGGGACTTCCTCTACGAGCAGTACTTC.